Below, 29 T cell receptor beta chains from the same sample are listed, as sequenced in a study of T-cell memory formation after mild COVID-19 (dated by TCRdb to the early 2020s). The protocol used for the library was 5' RACE. The sequencer was an Illumina NovaSeq 6000. TCRdb reprocessing: public reads trimmed at Q25 with fastp, clones called with MiXCR, in-frame beta chains kept. Every entry covers one CDR3 protein and lists the most common genes and DNA from its rows. This sample has tens of thousands of distinct CDR3 sequences in its table, and 20% to 30% of those were observed once. The top ten clonotypes cover under 45% of the sample. Sequencing was done on a sample of PBMCs or a T cell subset sorted from them (not recorded which). Every receptor here comes from a man between 18 and 29 years old who had mild COVID-19 (a few samples of this study predate the infection). The sample titles of this study are shuffled in the database, so cell type and time point are left out; the donor was told from shared clones.

This clonotype was picked up a small number of times. J is TRBJ2-7 and V is TRBV7-9; 9 bases are a match to TRBD1. J was trimmed by 4 bases and V by 4 bases; bases with no gene match: 8. This CDR3 is built from 15 residues. Germline V gene data show CDR1 as SEHNR and CDR2 as FQNEAQ (reference sequence). CDR3 sequence reads: CASSSGQGKSYEQYF. The DNA for the CDR3 is TGTGCCAGCAGCTCCGGACAGGGGAAGTCGTACGAGCAGTACTTC.

This clonotype turned up a few times. The chain has TRBV7-2 and TRBJ2-1, with 9 bases fitting TRBD1. Losses at the gene ends were 3 bases for V and 2 bases for J; bases not matched to a gene: 2. Germline V gives CDR1 SGHTA, CDR2 FQGNSA. The CDR3 consists of 15 residues. This CDR3 reads CASSFRDRAYNEQFF. In nucleotides, the CDR3 is TGTGCCAGCAGCTTCCGGGACAGGGCCTACAATGAGCAGTTCTTC.

The V call is TRBV18, the J call TRBJ2-3; D unresolved. Germline V lookup: CDR1 KGHSH, CDR2 LQKENI. The CDR3 has 15 amino acids. V lost 1 base, J lost 1 base, and 9 bases lay in between. The CDR3 loop reads CASSPRGDRTDTQYF. The CDR3, as DNA: TGTGCCAGCTCACCACGCGGCGATCGCACAGATACGCAGTATTTT.

The chain employs TRBV5-6 and TRBJ2-5; weak D call: TRBD1 (5 bases). Trimming took off 4 bases at V and 1 base at J, with 8 bases between the two ends. Germline V lookup: CDR1 SGHDT, CDR2 YYEEEE. The length of the CDR3 is 13 residues. The CDR3 DNA reads as TGTGCCAGCAGCATGGACATCCAAGAGACCCAGTACTTC. Protein: CASSMDIQETQYF.

This chain uses TRBV7-9 with TRBJ1-6; 7 bases line up with TRBD1. Germline V gene sequence: CDR1 SEHNR, CDR2 FQNEAQ (reference sequence). This CDR3 region has 15 residues. V gave up 4 bases and J gave up 10 bases; unmatched junction bases: 10. The CDR3 DNA reads as TGTGCCAGCAGCTCCACAGGGGACCAAGGATCACCCCTCCACTTT. It specifies CASSSTGDQGSPLHF.

This clonotype was found a few times. This chain uses TRBV12-3 or TRBV12-4 with TRBJ2-3; D is uncertain. V gave up 3 bases and J gave up 2 bases, with 9 bases separating them. The CDR3 loop spans 14 amino acids. This CDR3 is CASSFGRTTDTQYF. The CDR3 DNA reads as TGTGCCAGCAGTTTCGGCAGAACCACAGATACGCAGTATTTT.

Worth noting for this clonotype: One junction end disagrees with the germline gene, perhaps due to a read error. The chain couples TRBV7-6 to TRBJ2-2, with D maybe TRBD2 (6 bases). Germline V gene data show CDR1 as SGHVS and CDR2 as FNYEAQ. The CDR3 consists of 14 residues. CDR3 nucleotides: TGTGCCAGCAGCTTTGGGGTTGGCACCGGGGGGCTGTTTTTT. Translation gives CASSFGVGTGGLFF. Using reference TRBV7-6 and TRBJ2-2 for the parts outside the CDR3, the full variable domain is GAGVSQSPRYKVTKRGQDVALRCDPISGHVSLYWYRQALGQGPEFLTYFNYEAQQDKSGLPNDRFSAERPEGSISTLTIQRTEQRDSAMYRCASSFGVGTGGLFFGEGSRLTVL.

This clonotype was observed a few times. This chain connects TRBV6-5 to TRBJ2-3; no clear D gene. In germline, CDR1 is MNHEY, CDR2 SVGAGI. This CDR3 spans 14 amino acids. V lost 6 bases and J 1 base, leaving 11 bases between the germline ends. CDR3 DNA sequence: TGTGCCAGCAGAGTTAAAGGAGGCACAGATACGCAGTATTTT. This encodes CASRVKGGTDTQYF.

This clonotype was seen more than once but under ten times. The CDR3 DNA reads as TGTGCCAGCAGTTTATTGGTTACTAACTATGGCTACACCTTC. Translated, it gives CASSLLVTNYGYTF. The chain recombines TRBV12-3 or TRBV12-4 with TRBJ1-2; D not resolved. The CDR3 is 14 amino acids. V shed 2 bases and J shed 0 bases, with 7 bases lying between them.

This clonotype has a single count. This sequence joins TRBV6-5 and TRBJ2-1, with D perhaps matching TRBD1 (6 bases). This CDR3 is built from 12 residues. Trimming left V 7 bases short and J 10 bases short, with 14 bases between. Germline V gives CDR1 MNHEY, CDR2 SVGAGI. The CDR3 region has the DNA TGTGCCAGCACTCAGGGGTTTGGGGAGCAGTTCTTC. Residues: CASTQGFGEQFF.

The chain couples TRBV6-2 or TRBV6-3 to TRBJ2-4; D call uncertain. There are 14 residues in the CDR3. The germline gives CDR1 MNHEY, CDR2 SVGEGT. Trimming pared 3 bases from V and 4 bases from J, leaving 10 bases between. The CDR3 here is CASSYPHAKNIQYF. CDR3 nucleotide sequence: TGTGCCAGCAGTTATCCGCATGCAAAAAACATTCAGTACTTC.

The chain links TRBV2 to TRBJ2-1; TRBD1 might be the D (6 bases). Trimming removed 6 bases from V and 3 bases from J, with 9 bases in between. The CDR3 contains 13 residues. Germline values: CDR1 SNHLY, CDR2 FYNNEI. The CDR3 sequence: CASRGADYNEQFF. For the CDR3, the DNA is TGTGCCAGCAGGGGGGCAGACTACAATGAGCAGTTCTTC.

A few counts support this clonotype. The chain recombines TRBV11-2 with TRBJ2-4, with D possibly called TRBD1 or TRBD2 (6 bases each). This CDR3 comprises 15 residues. V was trimmed by 5 bases and J by 2 bases, leaving 13 bases between them. Looked up from germline, CDR1 is SGHAT and CDR2 is FQNNGV. CDR3 coding DNA: TGTGCCAGCAGCCGGGGGCAGGGCTCCAAAAACATTCAGTACTTC. Protein sequence: CASSRGQGSKNIQYF.

V gene TRBV6-2 or TRBV6-3 combines with J gene TRBJ1-5; D perhaps matches TRBD1 (6 bases). This CDR3 spans 13 amino acids. Germline V gives CDR1 MNHEY, CDR2 SVGEGT. Trimming took 3 bases from V and 6 from J, leaving 9 bases between them. As DNA, the CDR3 is TGTGCCAGCAGTTATGGGGGGGCTCAGCCCCAGCATTTT. Amino acids: CASSYGGAQPQHF.

The V gene is TRBV7-8, the J gene TRBJ2-7; TRBD1 matches at 7 bases. The V gene end was trimmed by 3 bases and the J gene end by 2 bases; junction bases not matched to a gene: 4. The CDR3 length is 14 residues. Germline CDR1 is SGHVS and CDR2 is FQNEAQ. The CDR3, as DNA: TGTGCCAGCAGCTTGGGACAGAGTCCCTACGAGCAGTACTTC. Translation: CASSLGQSPYEQYF.

This clonotype was picked up a small number of times. The CDR3 coding sequence is TGTGCCAGCAAGGCAGCCCAGGGGGCAAGGGAGCAGTACTTC. It encodes CASKAAQGAREQYF. The V and J genes are TRBV12-3 or TRBV12-4 and TRBJ2-7, with TRBD1 matching over 8 bases. V lost 7 bases and J lost 7; bases outside the gene matches: 12. The CDR3 sequence is 14 residues long.

The chain joins TRBV7-8 to TRBJ2-2, with 7 bases identical to TRBD1. Germline V CDR1 and CDR2: SGHVS, FQNEAQ. The CDR3 loop spans 16 amino acids. J gave up 5 bases and V 5 bases, and 11 bases lay outside the gene matches. DNA for the CDR3: TGTGCCAGCAGCCCTCGTTCAGGGGGACGGACCGGGGAGCTGTTTTTT. Its translation is CASSPRSGGRTGELFF.

This clonotype appeared a few times. The V call is TRBV12-3 or TRBV12-4, the J call TRBJ2-5, with TRBD2 as a possible D gene (6 bases). V lost 4 bases, J lost 4 bases, and 13 bases lay in between. CDR3 length: 14 amino acids. The CDR3 is CASSSSGDGETQYF. The CDR3 DNA is TGTGCCAGCAGTTCATCGGGGGACGGAGAGACCCAGTACTTC.

This clonotype was detected only a few times. The chain joins TRBV3-1 to TRBJ2-3; D is possibly TRBD2 (7 bases). The CDR3 totals 16 residues. CDR1 is LGHDT, CDR2 YNNKEL, per germline (reference sequence). Trimming shortened V by 0 bases and J by 1 base, and 11 bases separated the two germline ends. In DNA form, the CDR3 reads TGTGCCAGCAGCCAAGATTCGGGGGGCGGCACAGATACGCAGTATTTT. This gives the protein CASSQDSGGGTDTQYF.

This chain links TRBV12-3 or TRBV12-4 with TRBJ1-2, with D possibly being TRBD1 (5 bases). CDR3 length equals 14 residues. V gave up 4 bases and J gave up 3 bases, with 12 bases separating them. The CDR3 sequence is CASSSFLGHYGYTF. In DNA, the CDR3 is TGTGCCAGCAGTTCGTTTTTGGGACACTATGGCTACACCTTC.

In this sample, this clonotype turned up a few times. V and J are TRBV20-1 and TRBJ2-7; D is perhaps TRBD1 or TRBD2 (5 bases each). The CDR3 spans 13 residues. V shed 0 bases and J shed 3 bases, with 9 bases lying between them. The germline CDR1 and CDR2 sequences are DFQATT and SNEGSKA (reference sequence). CDR3 coding DNA: TGCAGTGCTAGAGAGAAGGGGAGCTACGAGCAGTACTTC. Protein: CSAREKGSYEQYF.

V usage is TRBV21-1 and J usage is TRBJ1-5; the table's D call of TRBD1 was not tested on the DNA. TRBV21-1 is noted as a pseudogene. The CDR3 is 17 residues long. CDR3 loop: CASRRGTGGERSQPQHF. The CDR3 nucleotides read TGTGCCAGCAGACGAGGAACAGGGGGCGAAAGGTCTCAGCCCCAGCATTTT.

DNA for the CDR3: TGCGCCAGCAGCCATGGGACAGGGCTCACCGGGGAGCTGTTTTTT. Translating it yields CASSHGTGLTGELFF. V is TRBV4-3 and J is TRBJ2-2; TRBD1 matches 9 bases. The CDR3 loop spans 15 amino acids. CDR1 is LGHNA, CDR2 YSLEER, per germline. With 3 bases clipped from V and 4 bases from J, the junction kept 3 bases outside the gene matches.

The chain uses TRBV4-1 and TRBJ2-7, with TRBD1 matching over 11 bases. V shed 2 bases, J shed 4 bases, and the junction held 7 bases outside the gene matches. Germline V gene sequence: CDR1 MGHRA, CDR2 YSYEKL. CDR3 length: 16 amino acids. CDR3 region: CASSQSSGTGGYEQYF. The CDR3 DNA reads TGCGCCAGCAGCCAATCCTCCGGGACAGGGGGGTACGAGCAGTACTTC.

This clonotype was observed a handful of times. At one end the junction does not follow the germline gene, possibly because of a read error. The V call is TRBV7-7, the J call TRBJ1-1; no firm D call. The CDR3 covers 17 residues. The germline gives CDR1 SSHAT, CDR2 FNYEAQ (reference sequence). The CDR3 DNA sequence: TGTGCCAGCAGCTTAGCTTCACTAAAGGGAGAGAACACTGAAGTTTTCTTT. It is translated as CASSLASLKGENTEVFF.

J is TRBJ2-7 and V is TRBV29-1, with D uncertain. Between the trimmed V and J ends, which lost 2 bases and 0 bases, there was a span of 23 bases. The CDR3 has 18 residues. Germline CDR1 SQVTM, CDR2 ANQGSEA. Written as DNA, the CDR3 is TGCAGCGTTGAAAGGACGAAAACCACCCCCTGGAGCTCCTACGAGCAGTACGTC. Its protein is CSVERTKTTPWSSYEQYV.

The genes are TRBV4-3 and TRBJ2-1; D ambiguous. This CDR3 is 14 amino acids long. Trimming took off 0 bases at V and 5 bases at J, with 8 bases between the two ends. Germline assignment: CDR1 LGHNA and CDR2 YSLEER. The CDR3 sequence is CASSQEGWHNEQFF. CDR3 in DNA: TGCGCCAGCAGCCAAGAGGGTTGGCACAATGAGCAGTTCTTC.

The chain uses TRBV27 and TRBJ2-2, with 10 bases matching TRBD2. Germline V gives CDR1 MNHEY, CDR2 SMNVEV (reference sequence). The CDR3 is 18 amino acids. J lost 1 base, V lost 1 base, and 6 bases had no gene match. The CDR3 DNA reads as TGTGCCAGCAGTTTATATCCTAGCGGGGGAAGGAACACCGGGGAGCTGTTTTTT. Translation gives CASSLYPSGGRNTGELFF.

This clonotype showed up just a few times. V and J are TRBV6-5 and TRBJ1-2; 7 nucleotides align to TRBD1. The CDR3 extends over 13 amino acids. The trim removed 4 bases at V and 5 bases at J, leaving 4 bases unmatched. Germline loops: CDR1 MNHEY, CDR2 SVGAGI. This CDR3 is CASSFPGGYGYTF. The CDR3 region has the DNA TGTGCCAGCAGTTTCCCAGGGGGGTATGGCTACACCTTC.